This TCR beta chain is from a study of blood T cell repertoires in COVID-19. As for the study in general: Specimens from acute and convalescent COVID-19 originated in the United States, Italy and Spain. Sample material is recorded as cDNA or gDNA derived from T cells, B-cell-depleted T cells, or PBMCs.

Germline values: CDR1 SGHTS, CDR2 YDEGEE. Trimming took 4 bases from V and 3 from J; bases not matched to a gene: 9. This CDR3 is built from 16 residues. The authors' processing: Amplification of reference gene primers provided the estimated nucleated cell counts. Sequenced by immunoSEQ multiplex PCR; TCRdb stores in-frame clones only, minus some. The V and J calls and clone size were taken over from that table, and D and trimming were inferred from the DNA. The table records 110,000 or so clones, approximately 90% of them present only once. The receptor was isolated from a man in his sixties or seventies with active or convalescent COVID-19. The V and J genes are TRBV5-8 and TRBJ1-1; TRBD1 aligns across 10 bases. The specimen was peripheral blood. CDR3 in amino acids: CASSRGQGVIYTEAFF. The CDR3 DNA reads as TGTGCCAGCAGCCGAGGACAGGGGGTGATCTACACTGAAGCTTTCTTT. Variable domain in full (rest from reference TRBV5-8 and TRBJ1-1): EAGVTQSPTHLIKTRGQQATLRCSPISGHTSVYWYQQALGLGLQFLLWYDEGEERNRGNFPPRFSGRQFPNYSSELNVNALELEDSALYLCASSRGQGVIYTEAFFGQGTRLTVV.